The entry below gives a single TCR beta chain sequence along with its context. This clone has just one count. The antigen this receptor binds is unknown. Per-nucleotide qualities are absent, and no much larger clonotype sits a single base away. The CDR3 regions of human TCRbeta chains were analyzed by immunosequencing. The authors' pipeline ran thus. TCRs in the repertoires were compared against a reference library of SARS-CoV-2-specific TCRs that had been generated with the MIRA antigen-specificity platform. Breadth meant the fraction of unique TCRs that were SARS-CoV-2-associated, whereas depth meant the fraction of total T cells that were SARS-CoV-2-associated. Using the MIRA data, each spike-specific TCR was mapped to the spike region that the TCR reacts to and placed in a CD4 or CD8 class. Log10-transformed breadth and depth values were compared by one-way ANOVA with Sidak's multiple comparisons tests. The clones in this table, taken by TCRdb from immuneACCESS, are in-frame only. Not every clone is retained; where verified, under half of the shortfall comes from an unresolved V gene, and the cause of the rest is unknown. D and trimming come from the DNA, and the V and J calls and clone size come from that table. In this sample the table shows around 71,000 clones, 70% to 85% of which occur a single time. 2.9% of the sample comes from the top ten.

In the paper's terms, the time point label means: baseline before first vaccination. Samples from vaccinated people were obtained from the UK trials COV001 and COV002, which included a single-blind randomized controlled phase 2/3 trial of AZD1222 (ChAdOx1 nCoV-19) in healthy adults. For TCRbeta chain sequencing, PBMC samples from trial participants were taken at day 0 and at day 28 after the second dose. The record originates from a study of T cell responses to AZD1222 COVID-19 vaccine (dated by TCRdb to about 2021). Regarding the research as a whole: AZD1222 recipients with second doses at about 4 weeks or about 12 weeks were pooled, because spike-specific TCR depth and breadth did not differ between schedules. Enrollment into the trials was organized by age into subgroups of 18-55, 56-69 and 70-plus years, and those subgroups contained roughly 140, 27 and 60 TCR-sequenced participants, respectively. A total of about 240 trial participants underwent TCR sequencing, of whom 207 received two doses of AZD1222 and some 25 received two doses of the MenACWY control vaccine. The paper's findings and limits, for the study overall: Conclusions about previously exposed vaccinees were limited because only six AZD1222 recipients were SARS-CoV-2 seropositive at baseline. Nearly half of unique spike-specific TCRs reportedly recognized epitopes outside regions mutated in the B.1.351 and B.1.1.7 variants. The vaccine-associated CD4 TCRs covered the entire spike protein, and the dominant responses fell in regions 160-218 and 743-854. Spike-specific TCR breadth and depth rose significantly after two AZD1222 doses compared with day 0 and with MenACWY recipients. The 56-69-year group was small, and its depth increase did not reach significance, likely because of low power. Participants were mostly white British and included more females than males, and it was suggested by the authors that clonal diversity may have been underestimated. Because no day 14 peak-response samples were available, repertoires were characterized only after the peak T cell response.

Taken from cysteine to phenylalanine, the CDR3 has 14 residues. Solely the CDR3 DNA is kept, with 42 bases framed from the first base. The junction shows trimming of 5 bases on V and 5 bases on J, plus 15 bases between the germline ends. The germline V gene provides CDR1 MGHRA and CDR2 YSYEKL. The rearrangement joined TRBV4-1 to TRBJ1-1; a weak D assignment points to TRBD1 (6 bases agree). The sequence came from an adult in good health. The specimen was peripheral blood, collected on day 0 of AZD1222 vaccination. The CDR3 sequence is CASSSQEGGTEAFF. The nucleotide sequence is given as TGCGCCAGCAGCTCCCAAGAAGGGGGGACTGAAGCTTTCTTT.